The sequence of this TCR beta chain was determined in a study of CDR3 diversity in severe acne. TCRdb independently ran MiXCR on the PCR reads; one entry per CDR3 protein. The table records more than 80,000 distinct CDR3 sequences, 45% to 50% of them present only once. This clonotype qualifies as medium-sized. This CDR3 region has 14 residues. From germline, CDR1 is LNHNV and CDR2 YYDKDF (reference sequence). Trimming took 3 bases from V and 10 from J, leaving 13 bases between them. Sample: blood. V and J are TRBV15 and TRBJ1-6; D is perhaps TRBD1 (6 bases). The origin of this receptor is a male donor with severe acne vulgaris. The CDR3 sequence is CATSSQGNWSPLHF. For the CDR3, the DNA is TGTGCCACCAGCAGTCAGGGGAATTGGTCACCCCTCCACTTT.